The 2 T cell receptor beta chains reported below all come from one sample, sequenced in a study of human thymus T cells. Measured with immunoSEQ multiplex PCR; TCRdb has only the in-frame clones, and not every one. The data contain more than 50,000 clones, 85% to 95% of them singletons. The sample taken for sequencing was blood. The receptors stem from a boy less than two years old with a congenital heart defect but otherwise immunologically healthy.

This chain uses TRBV18 with TRBJ1-1; TRBD1 is a possible D gene (6 bases). The V end lost 6 bases, the J end lost 0 bases, and 17 bases lay between the germline ends. The CDR3 is 16 residues long. In germline, CDR1 is KGHSH, CDR2 LQKENI. The CDR3: CASSLGQPSLNTEAFF. Written as DNA, the CDR3 is TGTGCCAGCTCCCTCGGACAGCCCTCGTTGAACACTGAAGCTTTCTTT. The whole variable domain, remainder taken from reference TRBV18 and TRBJ1-1, is NAGVMQNPRHLVRRRGQEARLRCSPMKGHSHVYWYRQLPEEGLKFMVYLQKENIIDESGMPKERFSAEFPKEGPSILRIQQVVRGDSAAYFCASSLGQPSLNTEAFFGQGTRLTVV.

V usage is TRBV25-1 and J usage is TRBJ2-1; D gene uncertain. Trimming took off 2 bases at V and 1 base at J, with 9 bases between the two ends. The CDR3 sequence is 15 residues long. The germline V gene has CDR1 MGHDK and CDR2 SYGVNS. This chain's CDR3 is CASSERLSSYNEQFF. The CDR3, as DNA: TGTGCCAGCAGTGAAAGGTTGTCATCCTACAATGAGCAGTTCTTC.